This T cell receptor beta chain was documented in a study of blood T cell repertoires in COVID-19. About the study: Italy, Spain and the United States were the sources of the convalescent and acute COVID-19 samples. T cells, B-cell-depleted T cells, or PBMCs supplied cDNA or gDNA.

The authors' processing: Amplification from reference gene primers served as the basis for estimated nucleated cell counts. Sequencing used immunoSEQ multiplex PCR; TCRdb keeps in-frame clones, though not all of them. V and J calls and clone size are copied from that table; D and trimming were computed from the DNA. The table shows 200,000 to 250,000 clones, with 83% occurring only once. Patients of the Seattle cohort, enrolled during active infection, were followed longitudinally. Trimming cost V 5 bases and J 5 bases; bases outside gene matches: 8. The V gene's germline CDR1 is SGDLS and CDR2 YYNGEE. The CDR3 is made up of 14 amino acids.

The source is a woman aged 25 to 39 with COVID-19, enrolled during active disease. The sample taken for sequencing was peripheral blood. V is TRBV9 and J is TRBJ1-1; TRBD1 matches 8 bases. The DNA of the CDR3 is TGTGCCAGCAGTGCCGGGACAGGTGGGACTGAAGCTTTCTTT. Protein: CASSAGTGGTEAFF.